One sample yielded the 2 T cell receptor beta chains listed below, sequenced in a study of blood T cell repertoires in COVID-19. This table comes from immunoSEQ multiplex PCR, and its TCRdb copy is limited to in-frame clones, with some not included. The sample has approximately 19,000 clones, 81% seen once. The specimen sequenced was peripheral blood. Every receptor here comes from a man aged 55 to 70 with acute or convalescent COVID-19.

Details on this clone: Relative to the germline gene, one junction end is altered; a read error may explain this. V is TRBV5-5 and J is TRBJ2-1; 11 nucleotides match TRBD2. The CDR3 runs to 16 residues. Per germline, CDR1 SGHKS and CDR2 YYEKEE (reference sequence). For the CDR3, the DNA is TGTGCCAGCACCTTGGGCCCTAGCGGGGGGACCGATGAGCAGTTCTTC. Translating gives CASTLGPSGGTDEQFF.

Here the CDR3 reads CASSIVPYKTGFNQPQHF. CDR3 DNA: TGTGCCAGTAGTATAGTTCCATATAAGACGGGTTTCAATCAGCCCCAGCATTTT. This chain connects TRBV19 to TRBJ1-5; no clear D gene. The CDR3 is made up of 18 amino acids. In germline, CDR1 is LNHDA, CDR2 SQIVND (reference sequence). V gave up 1 base and J gave up 3 bases, with 19 bases separating them.